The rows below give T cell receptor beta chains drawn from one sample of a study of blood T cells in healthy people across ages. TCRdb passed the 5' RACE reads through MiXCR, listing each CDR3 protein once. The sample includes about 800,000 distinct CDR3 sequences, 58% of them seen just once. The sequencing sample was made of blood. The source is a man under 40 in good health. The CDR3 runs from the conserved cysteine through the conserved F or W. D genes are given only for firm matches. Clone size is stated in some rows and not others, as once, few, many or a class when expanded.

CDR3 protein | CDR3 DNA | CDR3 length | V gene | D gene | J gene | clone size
CASSSMLYNEQFF | TGTGCCAGCAGTTCGATGTTATACAATGAGCAGTTCTTC | 13 | TRBV6-2/TRBV6-3 | NA | TRBJ2-1 | NA
CSVPPDTEAFF | TGCAGCGTTCCCCCGGACACTGAAGCTTTCTTT | 11 | TRBV29-1 | NA | TRBJ1-1 | once
CSVTRGQFYNEQFF | TGCAGCGTCACGAGGGGGCAATTCTACAATGAGCAGTTCTTC | 14 | TRBV29-1 | TRBD1 | TRBJ2-1 | NA
CASSFSFSGANVLTF | TGTGCCAGCAGTTTCTCATTCTCTGGGGCCAACGTCCTGACTTTC | 15 | TRBV27 | NA | TRBJ2-6 | NA
CASSGQGINGYTF | TGTGCCAGTTCGGGACAGGGGATAAATGGCTACACCTTC | 13 | TRBV6-5 | TRBD1 | TRBJ1-2 | NA
CSARGGTSGRDTQYF | TGCAGTGCTAGAGGCGGGACTAGCGGAAGAGATACGCAGTATTTT | 15 | TRBV20-1 | TRBD2 | TRBJ2-3 | NA
CASSLSSGRPDEQYF | TGTGCCAGCAGCTTATCTAGCGGGCGACCCGATGAGCAGTACTTC | 15 | TRBV7-2 | TRBD2 | TRBJ2-7 | NA
CSVVHMSEPYEQYF | TGCAGCGTCGTTCATATGAGCGAACCCTACGAGCAGTACTTC | 14 | TRBV29-1 | NA | TRBJ2-7 | few
CASSQDSPAGYPYEQYF | TGCGCCAGCAGCCAAGACAGTCCAGCGGGGTACCCCTACGAGCAGTACTTC | 17 | TRBV4-1 | TRBD2 | TRBJ2-7 | NA
CAWSVSPKGQPQHF | TGTGCCTGGAGCGTAAGCCCGAAGGGGCAGCCCCAGCATTTT | 14 | TRBV30 | NA | TRBJ1-5 | few
CSAPQPGANVLTF | TGCAGTGCTCCTCAGCCTGGGGCCAACGTCCTGACTTTC | 13 | TRBV20-1 | NA | TRBJ2-6 | NA
CASSGTSLSDEQFF | TGCGCCAGCAGCGGGACTAGCTTATCGGATGAGCAGTTCTTC | 14 | TRBV4-1 | TRBD2 | TRBJ2-1 | NA
CAISDGGDTQYF | TGTGCCATCAGTGATGGGGGAGATACGCAGTATTTT | 12 | TRBV10-3 | NA | TRBJ2-3 | NA
CSVGTGEYYEQYF | TGCAGCGTCGGGACAGGGGAATACTACGAGCAGTACTTC | 13 | TRBV29-1 | TRBD1 | TRBJ2-7 | NA
CASSHLSTGGSSYEQYF | TGTGCCAGCAGCCACCTATCGACAGGGGGGAGCTCCTACGAGCAGTACTTC | 17 | TRBV27 | TRBD1 | TRBJ2-7 | NA
CSARWDRGVYEQYF | TGCAGTGCTAGGTGGGACAGGGGGGTCTACGAGCAGTACTTC | 14 | TRBV20-1 | TRBD1 | TRBJ2-7 | few
CASSVLAGVGEQFF | TGTGCCAGCAGTGTCCTAGCGGGAGTCGGTGAGCAGTTCTTC | 14 | TRBV12-3/TRBV12-4 | TRBD2 | TRBJ2-1 | NA
CASTWKRGGQETQYF | TGTGCCAGCACCTGGAAGCGGGGGGGGCAAGAGACCCAGTACTTC | 15 | TRBV13 | TRBD2 | TRBJ2-5 | NA
CASSLALGTSRMSEQYF | TGTGCCAGCAGCTTAGCTCTGGGCACATCCAGAATGAGTGAGCAGTACTTC | 17 | TRBV7-8 | NA | TRBJ2-4 | NA
CASSRSQYQETQYF | TGTGCCAGCAGTCGCTCCCAGTACCAAGAGACCCAGTACTTC | 14 | TRBV6-6 | NA | TRBJ2-5 | once
CSVQASGAETQYF | TGCAGCGTTCAAGCTAGCGGAGCAGAGACCCAGTACTTC | 13 | TRBV29-1 | TRBD2 | TRBJ2-5 | NA
CASSLSQSIPDTQYF | TGTGCCAGCAGCTTGAGTCAGTCCATCCCAGATACGCAGTACTTT | 15 | TRBV11-2 | NA | TRBJ2-3 | once
CSVIQGLDTEAFF | TGCAGCGTTATTCAGGGACTGGACACTGAAGCTTTCTTT | 13 | TRBV29-1 | NA | TRBJ1-1 | NA
CSARERGSYNEQYF | TGCAGCGCCCGTGAGAGGGGCTCCTACAATGAGCAGTACTTC | 14 | TRBV29-1 | NA | TRBJ2-7 | NA
CAIRDSRRESGANVLTF | TGTGCCATCAGGGACAGTCGGCGGGAGAGTGGGGCCAACGTCCTGACTTTC | 17 | TRBV10-3 | NA | TRBJ2-6 | few
CASSYDRVDTEAFF | TGTGCCAGCAGTTATGACAGGGTGGACACTGAAGCTTTCTTT | 14 | TRBV6-2/TRBV6-3 | TRBD1 | TRBJ1-1 | once
CSRSAWTQYF | TGCAGTAGGAGTGCATGGACGCAGTATTTT | 10 | TRBV20-1 | NA | TRBJ2-3 | few
CGVEGLAGEGSNEQYF | TGCGGCGTTGAAGGCCTAGCGGGAGAGGGATCTAATGAGCAGTACTTC | 16 | TRBV29-1 | TRBD2 | TRBJ2-5 | NA
CASSSRDTLLIQETQYF | TGTGCCAGCAGCTCCCGGGACACCCTTCTGATACAAGAGACCCAGTACTTC | 17 | TRBV7-2 | NA | TRBJ2-5 | NA
CASSRGTGVYEQYF | TGCGCCAGCAGCCGGGGTACAGGGGTTTACGAGCAGTACTTC | 14 | TRBV4-3 | TRBD1 | TRBJ2-7 | few